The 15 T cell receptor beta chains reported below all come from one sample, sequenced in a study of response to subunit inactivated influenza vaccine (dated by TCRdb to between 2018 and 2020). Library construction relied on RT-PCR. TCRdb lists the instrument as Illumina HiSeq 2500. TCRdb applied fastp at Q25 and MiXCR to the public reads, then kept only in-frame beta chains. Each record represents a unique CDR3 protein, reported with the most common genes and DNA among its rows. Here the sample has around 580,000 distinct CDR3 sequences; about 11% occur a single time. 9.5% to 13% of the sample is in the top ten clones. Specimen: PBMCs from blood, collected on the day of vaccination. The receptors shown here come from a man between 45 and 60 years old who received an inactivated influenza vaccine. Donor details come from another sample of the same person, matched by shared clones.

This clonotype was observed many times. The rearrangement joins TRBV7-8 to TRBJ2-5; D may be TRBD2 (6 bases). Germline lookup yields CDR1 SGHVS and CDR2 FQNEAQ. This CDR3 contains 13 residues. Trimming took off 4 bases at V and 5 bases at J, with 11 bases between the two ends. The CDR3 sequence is CASSYGTPETQYF. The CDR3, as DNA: TGTGCCAGCAGCTACGGGACTCCCGAGACCCAGTACTTC.

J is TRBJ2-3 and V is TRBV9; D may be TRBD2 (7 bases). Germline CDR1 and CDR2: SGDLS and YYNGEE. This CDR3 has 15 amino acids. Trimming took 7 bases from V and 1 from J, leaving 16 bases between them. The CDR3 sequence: CASGKGGPGTDTQYF. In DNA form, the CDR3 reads TGTGCCAGCGGTAAGGGGGGGCCGGGCACAGATACGCAGTATTTT.

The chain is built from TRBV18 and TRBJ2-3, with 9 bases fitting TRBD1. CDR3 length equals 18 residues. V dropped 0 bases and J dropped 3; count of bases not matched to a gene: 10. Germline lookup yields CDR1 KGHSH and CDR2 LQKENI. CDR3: CASSPPGPGTGKTDTQYF. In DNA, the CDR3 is TGTGCCAGCTCACCACCAGGCCCGGGGACAGGGAAAACAGATACGCAGTATTTT.

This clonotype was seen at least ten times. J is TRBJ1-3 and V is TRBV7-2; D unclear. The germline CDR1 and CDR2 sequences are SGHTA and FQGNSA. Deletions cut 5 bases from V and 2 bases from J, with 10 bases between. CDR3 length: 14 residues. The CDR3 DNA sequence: TGTGCCAGCAGCCCAAATCTACCTGGAAACACCATATATTTT. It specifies CASSPNLPGNTIYF.

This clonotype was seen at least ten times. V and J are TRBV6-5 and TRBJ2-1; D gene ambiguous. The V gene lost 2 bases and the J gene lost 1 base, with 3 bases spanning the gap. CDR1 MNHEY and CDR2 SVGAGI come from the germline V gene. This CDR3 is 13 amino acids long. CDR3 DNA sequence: TGTGCCAGCAGTTACGAATCCTACAATGAGCAGTTCTTC. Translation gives CASSYESYNEQFF.

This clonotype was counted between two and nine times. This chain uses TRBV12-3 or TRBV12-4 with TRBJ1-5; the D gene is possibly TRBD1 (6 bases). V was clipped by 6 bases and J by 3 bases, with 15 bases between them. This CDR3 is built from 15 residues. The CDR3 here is CASRRTGQVNQPQHF. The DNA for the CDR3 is TGTGCCAGCAGACGAACGGGACAAGTCAATCAGCCCCAGCATTTT.

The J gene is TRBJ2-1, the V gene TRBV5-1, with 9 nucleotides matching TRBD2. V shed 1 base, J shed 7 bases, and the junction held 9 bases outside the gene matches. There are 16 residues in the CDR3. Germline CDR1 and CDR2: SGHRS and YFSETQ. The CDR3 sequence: CASSLLGSGRGNEQFF. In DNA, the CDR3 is TGCGCCAGCAGCTTGCTGGGTAGCGGGAGAGGGAATGAGCAGTTCTTC.

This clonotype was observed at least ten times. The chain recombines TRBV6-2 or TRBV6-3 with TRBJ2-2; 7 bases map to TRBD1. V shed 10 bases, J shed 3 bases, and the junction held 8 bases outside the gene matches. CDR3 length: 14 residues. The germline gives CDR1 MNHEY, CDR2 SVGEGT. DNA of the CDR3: TGTGCCACCCACAGACAGGGAGACACCGGGGAGCTGTTTTTT. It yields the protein CATHRQGDTGELFF.

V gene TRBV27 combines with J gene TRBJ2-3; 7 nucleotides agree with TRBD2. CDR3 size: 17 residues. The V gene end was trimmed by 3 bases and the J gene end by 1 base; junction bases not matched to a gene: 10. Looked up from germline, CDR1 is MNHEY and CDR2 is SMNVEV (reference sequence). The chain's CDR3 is CASSFLPGRQRTDTQYF. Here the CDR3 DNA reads TGTGCCAGCAGTTTCTTACCCGGGAGGCAGCGCACAGATACGCAGTATTTT.

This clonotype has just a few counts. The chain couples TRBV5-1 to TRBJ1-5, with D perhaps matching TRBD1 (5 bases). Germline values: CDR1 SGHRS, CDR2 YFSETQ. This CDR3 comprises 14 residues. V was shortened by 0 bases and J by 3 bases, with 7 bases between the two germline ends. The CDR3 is CASSLVGDNQPQHF. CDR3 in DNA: TGCGCCAGCAGCTTGGTAGGGGACAATCAGCCCCAGCATTTT.

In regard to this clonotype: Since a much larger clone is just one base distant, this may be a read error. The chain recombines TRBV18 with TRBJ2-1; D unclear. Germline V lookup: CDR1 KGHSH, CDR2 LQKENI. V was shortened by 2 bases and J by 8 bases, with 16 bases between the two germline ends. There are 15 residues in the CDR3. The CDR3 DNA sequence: TGTGCCAGCTCACCAGAACTAAAGGACGGCGATGAGCAGTTCTTC. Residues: CASSPELKDGDEQFF.

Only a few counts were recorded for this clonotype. The chain's CDR3 is CSARDLDGSTEAFF. DNA of the CDR3: TGCAGTGCTAGAGATCTGGACGGCAGCACTGAAGCTTTCTTT. This chain joins TRBV20-1 and TRBJ1-1; D gene unclear. V was trimmed by 0 bases and J by 4 bases, leaving 12 bases between them. In germline, CDR1 is DFQATT, CDR2 SNEGSKA (reference sequence). The CDR3 extends over 14 amino acids.

Here the CDR3 DNA reads TGCGCCAGCAGTGAGTCTGGGGGCATCCCCACAGATACGCAGTATTTT. As protein: CASSESGGIPTDTQYF. The rearrangement uses TRBV10-1 and TRBJ2-3; tentatively, D is TRBD1 (6 bases). Trimming took off 0 bases at V and 2 bases at J, with 12 bases between the two ends. The CDR3 is made up of 16 amino acids. From germline, CDR1 is WNHNN and CDR2 SYGVQD (reference sequence).

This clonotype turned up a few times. The CDR3, as DNA: TGTGCCAGCAGTGATAAATCTCTTTACAATGAGCAGTTCTTC. Translation gives CASSDKSLYNEQFF. This chain joins TRBV25-1 and TRBJ2-1; D uncertain. The V gene's germline CDR1 is MGHDK and CDR2 SYGVNS. V lost 3 bases and J 4 bases, leaving 10 bases between the germline ends. The CDR3 extends over 14 amino acids. The full variable domain, completed using reference TRBV25-1 and TRBJ2-1, is EADIYQTPRYLVIGTGKKITLECSQTMGHDKMYWYQQDPGMELHLIHYSYGVNSTEKGDLSSESTVSRIRTEHFPLTLESARPSHTSQYLCASSDKSLYNEQFFGPGTRLTVL.

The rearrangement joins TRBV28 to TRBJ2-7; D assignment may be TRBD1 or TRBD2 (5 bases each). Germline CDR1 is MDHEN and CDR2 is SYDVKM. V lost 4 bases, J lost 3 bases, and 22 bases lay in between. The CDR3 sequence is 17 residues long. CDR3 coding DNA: TGTGCCAGCAGTTCCCCCTTTATGAGGGGCTTGGTCTACGAGCAGTACTTC. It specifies CASSSPFMRGLVYEQYF.